This T cell receptor (beta chain) is from a study of identical twins. TCRdb processed the 5' RACE reads anew with MiXCR; each CDR3 protein has one entry. This sample has 600,000 to 700,000 distinct CDR3 sequences, with 21% found just once. The CDR3 length is 14 residues. The germline gives CDR1 ENHRY, CDR2 SYGVKD. Trimming stripped 3 bases from V and 1 base from J, with 7 bases between. This same sample was also taken into another study, of T cells expressing NK-cell markers.

The V call is TRBV10-3, the J call TRBJ2-4; D remains ambiguous. The sample consisted of PBMCs. The TCR originated in a young woman in good health. The CDR3 region has the DNA TGTGCCATCAGTGATGCGACGGCCAAAAACATTCAGTACTTC. Translation: CAISDATAKNIQYF.